The source of this T cell receptor beta chain is a study of regulatory T cells in long-lasting Graves disease. Findings of the study overall: Compared with new cases, persistent Graves' patients showed reduced TCR diversity. Segments TRBV28, TRBJ1-2 and TRBJ2-5 showed preferential usage in persistent disease.

iRepertoire HTBI primers and Arm-PCR of CDR3 regions built TCR beta libraries. Each CDR3 protein is one row after TCRdb ran MiXCR on the multiplex PCR reads. The sample lists approximately 400,000 distinct CDR3 sequences, about 12% occurring once. Time point denoted: newly diagnosed GD, antithyroid drugs for less than 3 months. PBMC-extracted RNA yielded the TCR library. Peripheral blood, about 10 milliliters per patient, was collected in EDTA tubes. V lost 4 bases and J 8 bases, leaving 25 bases between the germline ends. Germline V gene sequence: CDR1 MGHRA, CDR2 YSYEKL. The CDR3 runs to 17 residues. This clonotype turned up a few times. The target antigen is unknown. The same sample was also used in a study of T cells in Graves' hyperthyroidism and ophthalmopathy.

The source of this sequence is a woman between 18 and 30 years old with Graves disease. The genes are TRBV4-1 and TRBJ2-3; D call uncertain. The specimen was peripheral blood mononuclear cells (PBMCs), collected at new diagnosis, from a patient treated with antithyroid drugs. The chain's CDR3 is CASSRPPLWANWGTQYF. The CDR3 DNA sequence: TGCGCCAGCAGCCGCCCCCCCTTGTGGGCGAACTGGGGTACGCAGTATTTT.